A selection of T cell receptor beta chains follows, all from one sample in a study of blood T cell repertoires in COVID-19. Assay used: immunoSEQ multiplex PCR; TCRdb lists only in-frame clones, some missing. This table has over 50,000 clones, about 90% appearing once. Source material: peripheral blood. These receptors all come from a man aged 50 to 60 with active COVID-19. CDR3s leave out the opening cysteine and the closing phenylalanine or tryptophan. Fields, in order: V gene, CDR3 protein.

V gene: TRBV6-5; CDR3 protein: ASTRASEKLF
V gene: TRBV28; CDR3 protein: ASSLQGYGYT
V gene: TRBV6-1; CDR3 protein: ASSENWQETQY
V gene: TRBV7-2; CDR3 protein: ASSLYATKETQY
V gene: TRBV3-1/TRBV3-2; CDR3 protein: ASSQENRGLRN
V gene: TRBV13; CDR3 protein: ASSLGTLGQGYHEQY
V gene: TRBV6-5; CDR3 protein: ASSNTGTGYGYT
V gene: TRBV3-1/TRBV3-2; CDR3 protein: ASSLRGGRRNEQF
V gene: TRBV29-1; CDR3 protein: SVGGRRGRWDEQF
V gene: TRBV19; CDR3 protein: ASNRAGANVLT
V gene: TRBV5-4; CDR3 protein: ASSLAVDYSEQY
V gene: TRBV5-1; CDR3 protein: ASSLEGGQETQY
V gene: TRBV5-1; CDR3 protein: ASSLISQGPNEQF
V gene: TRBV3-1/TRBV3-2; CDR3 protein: ASRSGYEQY
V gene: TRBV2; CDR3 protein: ASSEFRGYGYT
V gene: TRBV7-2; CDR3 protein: ASSLAGTGIGYT
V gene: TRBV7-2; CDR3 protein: ASSLGTSGQSYEQY
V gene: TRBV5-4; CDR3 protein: ASSSGTSGVWGYNEQF
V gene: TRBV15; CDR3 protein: ATSRVRAGTVNQPQH
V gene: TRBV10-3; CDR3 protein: AISYRGSETQY
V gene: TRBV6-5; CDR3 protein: ASSQDRGDTQY
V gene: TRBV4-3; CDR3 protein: ASSQTRGNTEAF
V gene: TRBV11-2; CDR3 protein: ASSLGQGETDTQY
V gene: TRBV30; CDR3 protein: AWRDTQGGGEAF
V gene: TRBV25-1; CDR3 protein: ASSDSRAGGNEQF
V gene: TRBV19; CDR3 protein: ASSADWRGVQETQY
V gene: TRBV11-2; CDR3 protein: ASSVLAFEDEQF
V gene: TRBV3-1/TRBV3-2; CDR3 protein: ASAQGSYGYT
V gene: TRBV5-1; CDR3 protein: ASRRTELAKNIQY
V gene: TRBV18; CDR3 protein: ASSGTSGRSNEQF
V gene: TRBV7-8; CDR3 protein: ASSQQSGLNSNEQF
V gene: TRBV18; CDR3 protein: ASSPRLAGDSSEQF
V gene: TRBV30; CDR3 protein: AWSVERGRQF
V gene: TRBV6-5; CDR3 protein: ASSYSGGYQYEQY
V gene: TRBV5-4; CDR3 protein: ASSRGGSPDIQY
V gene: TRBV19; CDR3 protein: ASSTDLAGGTYEQY
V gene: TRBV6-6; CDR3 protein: ASGLPRGEANEQF
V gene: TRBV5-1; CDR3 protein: ASSLETGTADAF
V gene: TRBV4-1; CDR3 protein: ASSERTSGSYEQY
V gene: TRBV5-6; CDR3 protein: ASSWAGTSGTQY
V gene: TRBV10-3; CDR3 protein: AISEQGSTGYT
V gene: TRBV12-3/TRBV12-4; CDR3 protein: ASSVDIQPQH
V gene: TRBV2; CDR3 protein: ASSERGGGYT
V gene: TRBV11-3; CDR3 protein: ASSLDLAEQF
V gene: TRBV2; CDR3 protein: ASSDVIGQLKTQY
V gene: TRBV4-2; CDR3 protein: ASSLTPLAPSYNEQF
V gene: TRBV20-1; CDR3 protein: SAERLAGLH
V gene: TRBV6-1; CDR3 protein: ASSEQNSYEQY
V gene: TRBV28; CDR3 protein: AWGGRGYEQY